This TCR beta chain originates from a study of shared clonotypes between healthy human individuals. The germline CDR1 and CDR2 sequences are MNHEY and SMNVEV (reference sequence). The CDR3 has 15 amino acids. V was clipped by 2 bases and J by 4 bases; unmatched bases: 0. Profiled with immunoSEQ multiplex PCR; TCRdb holds only in-frame clones, not every one. The sample has a few million clones; around 90% are singletons. The TCR was taken from a man aged 18 to 29 in good health. Input material: naive CD4+ T cells sorted from blood. As for subset: CD45RA+ positively selected. The chain employs TRBV27 and TRBJ2-2; TRBD2 agrees at 11 bases. In DNA form, the CDR3 reads TGTGCCAGCAGTTTAGGACTAGCGGGCACCGGGGAGCTGTTTTTT. Protein: CASSLGLAGTGELFF.